This is a list of T cell receptor beta chains from one sample in a study of vaccination effects on CD4 cells after COVID-19. These TCRs are of unknown antigen specificity. Data came from immunoSEQ multiplex PCR; TCRdb stores just in-frame clones and leaves some out. The data hold about 27,000 clones, with 60% to 80% observed a single time. This material consisted of CD4+ T cells from PBMCs cultured with HCoV-NL63 spike peptides, taken before COVID-19 vaccination. These receptors were obtained from a human donor who had a prior SARS-CoV-2 infection. The CDR3 runs from the conserved cysteine through the conserved F or W. A D gene is named only where the DNA matches it firmly. Clone size appears in some rows only: once, few, many, or a class for an expanded clone.

d_call,v_call,j_call,clone_size,cdr3_nt,cdr3_aa
TRBD1,TRBV19,TRBJ1-5,NA,TGTGCCAGTAGTACAAACAGGGGTTACAGCAATCAGCCCCAGCATTTT,CASSTNRGYSNQPQHF
TRBD2,TRBV3-1/TRBV3-2,TRBJ2-5,NA,TGTGCCAGCAGATCTAGCGGGAGGGAGACCCAGTACTTC,CASRSSGRETQYF
TRBD1,TRBV3-1/TRBV3-2,TRBJ1-4,NA,TGTGCCAGCAGCCAATTGACAGGGAATGAAAAACTGTTTTTT,CASSQLTGNEKLFF
TRBD2,TRBV3-1/TRBV3-2,TRBJ2-3,NA,TGTGCCAGCAGCCAACGGGTAGCGGGAGGGGTCACAGATACGCAGTATTTT,CASSQRVAGGVTDTQYF
NA,TRBV7-2,TRBJ2-4,NA,TGTGCCAGCAGCTTAGGGGTCTCCAAAAACATTCAGTACTTC,CASSLGVSKNIQYF
NA,TRBV11-2,TRBJ1-1,NA,TGTGCCAGCAGCGTCAGGGGAGGACAGAACACTGAAGCTTTCTTT,CASSVRGGQNTEAFF
TRBD2,TRBV5-1,TRBJ2-1,NA,TGCGCCAGCAGCTATCGGTGGCTAGCGGGGGCTTCCTACAATGAGCAGTTCTTC,CASSYRWLAGASYNEQFF
NA,TRBV6-5,TRBJ2-1,NA,TGTGCCAGCAGCTATGGAGCAGGGTCCTACAATGAGCAGTTCTTC,CASSYGAGSYNEQFF
NA,TRBV7-2,TRBJ2-6,NA,TGTGCCAGCAGGCCTAGCGCATCAGGGGCCAACGTCCTGACTTTC,CASRPSASGANVLTF
NA,TRBV25-1,TRBJ2-3,NA,TGTGCCAGCAGATCTGGGGGTAGTGCAGATACGCAGTATTTT,CASRSGGSADTQYF
NA,TRBV20-1,TRBJ1-1,few,TGCAGTGCTAGGGGCAGCACTGAAGCTTTCTTT,CSARGSTEAFF
NA,TRBV13,TRBJ2-2,once,TGTGCCAGCAGCCCAACGACTAGACCCACGGGGGAGCTGTTTTTT,CASSPTTRPTGELFF
NA,TRBV7-2,TRBJ1-2,NA,TGTGCCAGCAGTCCCACGGGACTGGGGGGCTACACCTTC,CASSPTGLGGYTF
TRBD2,TRBV4-3,TRBJ2-1,NA,TGCGCCAGCAGCCTGTCGGGGGGCTCCTACAATGAGCAGTTCTTC,CASSLSGGSYNEQFF
NA,TRBV28,TRBJ2-7,NA,TGTGCCAGCAGCCCGGTCAATTCGGCGGGATCCTACGAGCAGTACTTC,CASSPVNSAGSYEQYF
TRBD1,TRBV14,TRBJ2-7,NA,TGTGCCAGCAGCCAACACCAGGGGGTGCGGGACGAGCAGTACTTC,CASSQHQGVRDEQYF
TRBD2,TRBV20-1,TRBJ2-1,once,TGCAGTGCTAGTCGGGGAGCGGGGGGGATGACTACAAGTGAGCAGTTCTTC,CSASRGAGGMTTSEQFF